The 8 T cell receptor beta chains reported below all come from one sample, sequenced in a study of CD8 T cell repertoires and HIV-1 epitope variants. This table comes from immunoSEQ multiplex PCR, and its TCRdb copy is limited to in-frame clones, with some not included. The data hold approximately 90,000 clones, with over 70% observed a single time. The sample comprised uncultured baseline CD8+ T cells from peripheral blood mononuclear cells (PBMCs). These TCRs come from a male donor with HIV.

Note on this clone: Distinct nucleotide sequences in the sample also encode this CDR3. The CDR3 DNA reads as TGTGCCAGCAGCTTGGCCGGGTCCTACGAGCAGTACTTC. Translation gives CASSLAGSYEQYF. The genes are TRBV5-5 and TRBJ2-7; D uncertain. The CDR3 runs 13 residues. Germline loops: CDR1 SGHKS, CDR2 YYEKEE (reference sequence). The ends were cut back, 0 bases at V and 1 base at J, with 5 bases in the middle.

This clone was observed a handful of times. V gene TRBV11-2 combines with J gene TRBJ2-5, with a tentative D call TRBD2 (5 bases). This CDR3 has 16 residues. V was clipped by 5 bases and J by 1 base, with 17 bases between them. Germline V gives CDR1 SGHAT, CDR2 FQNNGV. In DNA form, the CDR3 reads TGTGCCAGCAGCCCGTCCGCTGGGAGAGTCCAAGAGACCCAGTACTTC. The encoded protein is CASSPSAGRVQETQYF.

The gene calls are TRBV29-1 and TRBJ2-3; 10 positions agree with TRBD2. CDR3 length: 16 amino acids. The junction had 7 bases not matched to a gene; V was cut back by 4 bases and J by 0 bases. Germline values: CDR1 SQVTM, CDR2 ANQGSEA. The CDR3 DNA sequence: TGCAGCGTTGGAATGACTAGCGGGTCTAGCACAGATACGCAGTATTTT. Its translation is CSVGMTSGSSTDTQYF.

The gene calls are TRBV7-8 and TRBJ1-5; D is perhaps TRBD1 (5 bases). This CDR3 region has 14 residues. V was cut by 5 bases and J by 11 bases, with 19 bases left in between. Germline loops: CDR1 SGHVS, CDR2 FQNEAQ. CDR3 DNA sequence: TGTGCCAGCAGCCCTTACGGCCAGGGAGAGACCCAGCATTTT. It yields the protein CASSPYGQGETQHF.

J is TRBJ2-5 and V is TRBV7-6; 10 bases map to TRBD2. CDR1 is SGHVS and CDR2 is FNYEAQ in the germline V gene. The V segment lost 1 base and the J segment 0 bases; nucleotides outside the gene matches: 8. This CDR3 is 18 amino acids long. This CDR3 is CASSLDTSGDSYQETQYF. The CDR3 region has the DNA TGTGCCAGCAGCTTAGATACTAGCGGGGATTCGTACCAAGAGACCCAGTACTTC.

The CDR3 sequence: CASSQERLNTGALAGNTIYF. CDR3 nucleotides: TGCGCCAGCAGCCAAGAACGACTGAATACCGGGGCCCTAGCTGGAAACACCATATATTTT. This chain joins TRBV4-1 and TRBJ1-3; weak D call: TRBD1 (5 bases). The ends were cut back, 0 bases at V and 2 bases at J, with 23 bases in the middle. The CDR3 has 20 residues. Germline V gene sequence: CDR1 MGHRA, CDR2 YSYEKL.

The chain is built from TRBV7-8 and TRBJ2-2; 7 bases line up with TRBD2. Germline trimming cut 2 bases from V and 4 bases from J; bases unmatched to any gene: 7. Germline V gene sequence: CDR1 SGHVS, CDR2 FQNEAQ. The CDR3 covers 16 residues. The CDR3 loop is CASSLRAGVATGELFF. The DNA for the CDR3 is TGTGCCAGCAGCTTACGGGCGGGAGTAGCCACCGGGGAGCTGTTTTTT.

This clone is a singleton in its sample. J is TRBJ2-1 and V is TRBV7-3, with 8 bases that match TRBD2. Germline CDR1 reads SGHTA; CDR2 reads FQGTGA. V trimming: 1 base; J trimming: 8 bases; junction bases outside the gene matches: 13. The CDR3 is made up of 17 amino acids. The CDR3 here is CASSLRGSRGGLDEQFF. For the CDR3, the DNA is TGTGCCAGCAGCTTAAGAGGGTCCCGGGGGGGCCTGGATGAGCAGTTCTTC.